The present TCR beta chain was sequenced within a study of tumor and adjacent non-tumor tissue in lung cancer listed by TCRdb under 2018. With regard to the full study: Of the cohort, 12 patients had adenocarcinoma, 2 had squamous cell carcinoma and 1 had small cell lung cancer. For each patient, one tumor sample and one normal lung sample were taken, giving about 29 paired specimens that underwent TCRbeta CDR3 sequencing. Bulk TCRbeta repertoires were compared between lung tumor tissue and matched distant non-tumor lung tissue obtained from fewer than 16 lung cancer patients. Among the 15 or so patients, ages ranged from roughly 31 to 76 years, roughly ten were men and 5 were women, and disease was TNM stage I to III. In total, sequencing yielded 125,075,908 productive TCRbeta reads, which works out to an average of about 4 million reads per sample. Study-wide conclusions, independent of this receptor: TCR diversity was significantly higher in younger patients, and higher tumor TCR diversity was associated with shorter overall and disease-free survival. Peripheral blood was not sequenced, so blood TCRbeta repertoires were not examined in the lung cancer patients of the study. Neither the sequencing platform nor unique molecular identifiers are mentioned in the methods. Significantly higher TCR diversity (inverse Simpson) was observed in tumor tissue than in normal lung tissue (around 460 vs 160, P = 0.0075, Mann-Whitney U test). In normal lung, the top 100 clones accounted for a significantly larger cumulative share of the repertoire than in tumor tissue. Only about 15 patients were in the cohort, and the authors stated that larger samples and more detailed clinical data are needed.

This clonotype turned up a few times. Its antigen remains unidentified. It has no much larger one-base neighbor in the sample; base qualities were not kept. Receptor libraries were prepared by multiplex PCR. Sequencing took place on an Illumina HiSeq 2500. TCRbeta libraries were built by three rounds of nested PCR using primers (Table S4), following protocols modified from ARM-PCR. Before sequencing, PCR products of 200-500 bp were excised from the gel and purified with the QIAquick gel extraction kit. On the study's bioinformatics: Trimmomatic was used to clean the reads, FLASH was used to merge the reads into complete CDR3 sequences, and MiTCR was used to assign the reads to V(D)J germline segments. VDJtools was used to compute clonal diversity as the inverse Simpson's index. In-frame sequences lacking a premature stop codon were counted as productive reads. The raw public reads went through TCRdb reprocessing: fastp at Q25, MiXCR clone calling, in-frame beta chains kept. CDR3 protein duplicates are merged, each entry listing the most common genes and DNA. These V and J calls originate from TCRdb's pipeline instead of the authors' own analysis. The sample profile shows about 110,000 distinct CDR3 sequences; roughly 77% of them were found once. About 40% of the sample is taken by the ten largest.

The CDR3 contains 14 residues, cysteine and phenylalanine counted. The kept DNA is CDR3 alone, 42 bases in frame from the first base. CDR1 SGHNT and CDR2 YYREEE are derived from the germline V gene (reference sequence). V and J are trimmed by 3 bases and 6 bases, and the gene matches miss 4 bases of the junction. RNA was isolated from bulk, unsorted tissue, and RNA quality was assessed with a NanoDrop ND-1000 and an Agilent 2100. Newly diagnosed lung cancer patients without prior chemotherapy who had been admitted for thoracic surgery in China between August and November 2014 were enrolled as donors. Patients who had received previous radiotherapy or chemotherapy, or who had another concurrent cancer, were excluded from the study. Pieces of surgical tissue measuring about 1-2 cm3 were kept in RNAlater solution and held at -80 degrees C until needed.

The TCR originated in a woman in her sixties or seventies with non-small cell lung cancer. Sequencing input: lung tumor tissue. The chain joins TRBV5-4 to TRBJ2-1; TRBD1 lines up with 9 middle nucleotides. The DNA is as follows: TGTGCCAGCAGCTCCGGGACAGGGATCAATGAGCAGTTCTTC. It translates as CASSSGTGINEQFF.